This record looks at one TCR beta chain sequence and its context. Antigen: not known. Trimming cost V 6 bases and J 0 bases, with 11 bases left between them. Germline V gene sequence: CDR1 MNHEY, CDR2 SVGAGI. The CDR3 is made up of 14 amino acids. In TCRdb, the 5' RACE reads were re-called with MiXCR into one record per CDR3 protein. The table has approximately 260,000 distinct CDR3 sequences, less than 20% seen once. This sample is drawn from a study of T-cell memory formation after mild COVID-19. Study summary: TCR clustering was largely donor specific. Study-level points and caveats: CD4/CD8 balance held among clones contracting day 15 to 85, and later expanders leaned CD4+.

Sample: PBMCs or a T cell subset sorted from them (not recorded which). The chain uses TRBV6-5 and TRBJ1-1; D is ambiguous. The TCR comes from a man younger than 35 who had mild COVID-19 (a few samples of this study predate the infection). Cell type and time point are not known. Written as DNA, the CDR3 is TGTGCCAGCAGCAGACTGGGTTTGAACACTGAAGCTTTCTTT. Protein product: CASSRLGLNTEAFF.